These 20 T cell receptor beta chains came from one sample sequenced in a study of regulatory T cells in long-lasting Graves disease. Indicated time point: persistent/refractory GD, antithyroid drugs over 5 years with positive TRAb. The TCR library was prepared using RNA isolated from PBMCs. Arm-PCR with iRepertoire HTBI primers amplified the CDR3 regions for these TCR beta libraries. MiXCR, applied by TCRdb to the multiplex PCR reads, yields one record per CDR3 protein. The data show hundreds of thousands of distinct CDR3 sequences, 20% to 25% seen once. Sequences were derived from peripheral blood mononuclear cells (PBMCs), sampled when the disease was refractory, from a patient treated with antithyroid drugs. The receptor set was obtained from a female donor with Graves disease.

The genes are TRBV9 and TRBJ1-6, with no clear D. Germline CDR1 and CDR2: SGDLS and YYNGEE. This CDR3 has 17 residues. With 3 bases removed from V and 8 bases from J, the gap between germline ends came to 21 bases. The CDR3 reads CASSASIEKGNYSPLHF. DNA for the CDR3: TGTGCCAGCAGCGCGAGCATCGAGAAAGGGAACTATTCACCCCTCCACTTT.

The CDR3 DNA follows: TGCAGTGCTAGAGCTCGACTGGACGCGGCCGGGGAGCTGTTTTTT. This translates into CSARARLDAAGELFF. The V call is TRBV20-1, the J call TRBJ2-2; no clear D. The germline V and J ends were trimmed by 1 base and 6 bases, with 15 bases remaining between them. Germline CDR1 is DFQATT and CDR2 is SNEGSKA (reference sequence). The CDR3 has 15 amino acids.

This clonotype was seen at least ten times. This chain joins TRBV11-1 and TRBJ1-1, with a weak D call TRBD1 (6 bases). Germline V CDR1 and CDR2: SGHAT, FQDESV (reference sequence). The V end was cut by 6 bases, the J end by 1 base, with 18 bases between. The CDR3 is made up of 16 amino acids. The CDR3 loop reads CASSPGGGQGNTEAFF. The CDR3 DNA reads as TGTGCCAGCAGTCCTGGCGGGGGGCAGGGGAACACTGAAGCTTTCTTT.

This clonotype was seen many times. The CDR3 sequence: CATSDRRWRETQYF. The CDR3 DNA sequence: TGTGCCACCAGTGACCGACGGTGGCGCGAGACCCAGTACTTC. This chain joins TRBV24-1 and TRBJ2-5; D is unclear. Germline-derived CDR1 and CDR2 are KGHDR and SFDVKD. The CDR3 is made up of 14 amino acids. Trimming shortened V by 4 bases and J by 5 bases, and 13 bases separated the two germline ends.

The chain joins TRBV30 to TRBJ1-5; weak D call: TRBD1 (5 bases). Germline V gene lookup returns CDR1 GTSNPN and CDR2 SVGIG (reference sequence). This CDR3 has 13 residues. V lost 0 bases to trimming and J lost 5 bases, with 8 bases between them. DNA for the CDR3: TGTGCCTGGAGTGTGGACATCGATCAGCCCCAGCATTTT. Its protein product is CAWSVDIDQPQHF. The variable domain in full, completed from reference TRBV30 and TRBJ1-5, reads SQTIHQWPATLVQPVGSPLSLECTVEGTSNPNLYWYRQAAGRGLQLLFYSVGIGQISSEVPQNLSASRPQDRQFILSSKKLLLSDSGFYLCAWSVDIDQPQHFGDGTRLSIL.

This chain joins TRBV6-1 and TRBJ1-5; TRBD1 matches 10 bases. V trimming: 5 bases; J trimming: 3 bases; junction bases outside the gene matches: 7. Germline-derived CDR1 and CDR2 are MNHNS and SASEGT. The CDR3 length is 16 residues. The DNA of the CDR3 is TGTGCCAGCAGTCGAAGTGGGACAGGGGTCAATCAGCCCCAGCATTTT. Residues: CASSRSGTGVNQPQHF.

This clonotype was picked up a small number of times. The V and J genes are TRBV19 and TRBJ2-2; D may be TRBD1 or TRBD2 (6 bases each). V gave up 0 bases and J gave up 8 bases, with 13 bases separating them. In germline, CDR1 is LNHDA, CDR2 SQIVND (reference sequence). This CDR3 has 15 residues. The CDR3 reads CASSIELGGTGELFF. CDR3 coding DNA: TGTGCCAGTAGTATAGAGTTAGGGGGGACAGGGGAGCTGTTTTTT.

This clonotype occurred many times. Here the CDR3 reads CASKPGHLGRSYEQYF. Here the CDR3 DNA reads TGTGCCAGCAAACCGGGACACCTCGGTAGGTCCTACGAGCAGTACTTC. The chain has TRBV6-1 and TRBJ2-7; tentatively, D is TRBD1 (6 bases). Per germline, CDR1 MNHNS and CDR2 SASEGT. The CDR3 spans 16 residues. With 7 bases removed from V and 1 base from J, the gap between germline ends came to 20 bases.

This clonotype showed up many times. The chain combines TRBV7-8 with TRBJ2-5; D gene uncertain. Trimming cost V 6 bases and J 1 base, with 12 bases left between them. The CDR3 sequence is 14 residues long. Germline CDR1 reads SGHVS; CDR2 reads FQNEAQ. DNA for the CDR3: TGTGCCAGCAGAACCGCCCGGACCCAAGAGACCCAGTACTTC. Translation gives CASRTARTQETQYF.

The table lists this clonotype with many counts. The rearrangement links TRBV6-1 to TRBJ1-2; 9 bases match TRBD1. The ends lost 6 bases at V and 9 bases at J; junction bases unmatched: 20. The CDR3 consists of 17 residues. The V gene's germline CDR1 is MNHNS and CDR2 SASEGT. The CDR3 nucleotides are TGTGCCAGCAGCAAGACCACGTTCCGGGACAGGGACTCGCGCTACACCTTC. Protein product: CASSKTTFRDRDSRYTF.

The sample holds many counts of this clonotype. This chain uses TRBV20-1 with TRBJ2-5, with TRBD2 identical over 8 bases. The V gene's germline CDR1 is DFQATT and CDR2 SNEGSKA (reference sequence). The CDR3 spans 14 residues. Unmatched junction bases numbered 10, after V lost 6 bases and J lost 4 bases. The CDR3 sequence: CSADRGGVGETQYF. CDR3 in DNA: TGCAGTGCCGACCGGGGGGGTGTTGGAGAGACCCAGTACTTC.

This clonotype appeared many times. This sequence joins TRBV25-1 and TRBJ2-6; no definite D call. V lost 5 bases and J 2 bases, leaving 10 bases between the germline ends. The CDR3 has 15 residues. Germline CDR1 MGHDK, CDR2 SYGVNS. CDR3 nucleotides: TGTGCCAGCAGTACCCCCATTCCTGGGGCCAACGTCCTGACTTTC. This translates into CASSTPIPGANVLTF.

This sequence joins TRBV5-5 and TRBJ1-6, with D maybe TRBD1 (5 bases). Germline V gene sequence: CDR1 SGHKS, CDR2 YYEKEE (reference sequence). CDR3 length equals 14 residues. The ends were cut back, 7 bases at V and 0 bases at J, with 8 bases in the middle. The CDR3 bases are TGTGCCAGCGCCGACAGCTCCTATAATTCACCCCTCCACTTT. Amino acid sequence: CASADSSYNSPLHF. Supplemented by reference TRBV5-5 and TRBJ1-6, the full variable domain reads DAGVTQSPTHLIKTRGQQVTLRCSPISGHKSVSWYQQVLGQGPQFIFQYYEKEERGRGNFPDRFSARQFPNYSSELNVNALLLGDSALYLCASADSSYNSPLHFGNGTRLTVT.

The chain couples TRBV7-3 to TRBJ2-1, with TRBD1 as a possible D gene (7 bases). The CDR3 has 13 residues. The V and J ends lost 6 bases and 10 bases respectively, with 16 bases between them. Germline CDR1 is SGHTA and CDR2 is FQGTGA. CDR3 DNA sequence: TGTGCCAGCAGACAGGGGAATGCGGGAGAGCAGTTCTTC. This encodes CASRQGNAGEQFF.

The chain employs TRBV2 and TRBJ2-1, with 11 bases matching TRBD2. The CDR3 is 14 residues long. V trimming: 7 bases; J trimming: 7 bases; junction bases outside the gene matches: 6. Germline lookup yields CDR1 SNHLY and CDR2 FYNNEI. CDR3 coding DNA: TGTGCCAGCAACTTAGCGGGGGGGCCGAATGAGCAGTTCTTC. Amino acids: CASNLAGGPNEQFF.

The chain links TRBV6-1 to TRBJ2-6; 8 positions agree with TRBD1. This CDR3 is built from 15 residues. Germline trimming cut 6 bases from V and 4 bases from J; bases unmatched to any gene: 5. The germline V gene has CDR1 MNHNS and CDR2 SASEGT. The CDR3 loop is CASRQGAAGANVLTF. The DNA for the CDR3 is TGTGCCAGCAGGCAGGGGGCAGCGGGGGCCAACGTCCTGACTTTC.

J is TRBJ1-3 and V is TRBV7-9; D ambiguous. The CDR3 is 15 residues long. The V end lost 5 bases, the J end lost 0 bases, and 11 bases lay between the germline ends. CDR1 SEHNR and CDR2 FQNEAQ come from the germline V gene (reference sequence). The chain's CDR3 is CASSQTVSSGNTIYF. CDR3 nucleotide sequence: TGTGCCAGCAGCCAAACTGTTAGCTCTGGAAACACCATATATTTT. The full variable domain, in which reference TRBV7-9 and TRBJ1-3 provide the parts outside the CDR3, is DTGVSQNPRHKITKRGQNVTFRCDPISEHNRLYWYRQTLGQGPEFLTYFQNEAQLEKSRLLSDRFSAERPKGSFSTLEIQRTEQGDSAMYLCASSQTVSSGNTIYFGEGSWLTVV.

The chain links TRBV28 to TRBJ2-3, with 14 bases lining up with TRBD2. From germline, CDR1 is MDHEN and CDR2 SYDVKM. The CDR3 has 17 residues. V gave up 8 bases and J gave up 6 bases; unmatched junction bases: 13. Here the CDR3 reads CASFASPGLAGEDTQYF. The CDR3 region has the DNA TGTGCCAGCTTCGCCTCTCCGGGACTAGCGGGAGAGGATACGCAGTATTTT.

This clonotype was picked up a small number of times. This rearrangement joins TRBV20-1 to TRBJ2-2, with 8 bases that match TRBD2. V was pared by 7 bases and J by 4 bases, with 14 bases of the junction left unmatched. Germline V lookup: CDR1 DFQATT, CDR2 SNEGSKA (reference sequence). The CDR3 contains 16 residues. CDR3 sequence: CSVIVEIAGTTGELFF. The CDR3 DNA reads TGCAGTGTTATAGTGGAGATAGCGGGGACCACCGGGGAGCTGTTTTTT.

This clonotype was found a few times. The V gene is TRBV29-1, the J gene TRBJ2-2; TRBD2 matches at 10 bases. This CDR3 region has 14 residues. Trimming at V came to 6 bases and at J to 6 bases, leaving 7 bases not matched to a gene. Germline assignment: CDR1 SQVTM and CDR2 ANQGSEA. CDR3 amino acids: CSVGSGRSAGELFF. CDR3 bases: TGCAGCGTGGGTAGCGGGAGGTCGGCCGGGGAGCTGTTTTTT.